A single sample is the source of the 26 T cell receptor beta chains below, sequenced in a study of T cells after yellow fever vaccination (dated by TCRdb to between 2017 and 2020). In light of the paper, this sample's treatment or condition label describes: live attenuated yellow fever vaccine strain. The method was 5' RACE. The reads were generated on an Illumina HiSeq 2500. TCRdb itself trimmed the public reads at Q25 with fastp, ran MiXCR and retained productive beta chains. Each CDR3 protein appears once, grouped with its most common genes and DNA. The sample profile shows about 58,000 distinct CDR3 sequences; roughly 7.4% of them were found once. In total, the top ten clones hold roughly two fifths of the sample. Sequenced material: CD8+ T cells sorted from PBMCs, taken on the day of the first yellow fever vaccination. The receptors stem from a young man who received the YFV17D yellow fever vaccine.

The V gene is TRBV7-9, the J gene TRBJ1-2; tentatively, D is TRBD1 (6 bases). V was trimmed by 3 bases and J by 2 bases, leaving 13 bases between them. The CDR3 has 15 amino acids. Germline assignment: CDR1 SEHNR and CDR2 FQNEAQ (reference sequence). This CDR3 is CASSLGLTGNYGYTF. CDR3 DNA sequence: TGTGCCAGCAGCTTGGGGTTAACAGGGAACTATGGCTACACCTTC. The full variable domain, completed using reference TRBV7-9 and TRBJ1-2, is DTGVSQNPRHKITKRGQNVTFRCDPISEHNRLYWYRQTLGQGPEFLTYFQNEAQLEKSRLLSDRFSAERPKGSFSTLEIQRTEQGDSAMYLCASSLGLTGNYGYTFGSGTRLTVV.

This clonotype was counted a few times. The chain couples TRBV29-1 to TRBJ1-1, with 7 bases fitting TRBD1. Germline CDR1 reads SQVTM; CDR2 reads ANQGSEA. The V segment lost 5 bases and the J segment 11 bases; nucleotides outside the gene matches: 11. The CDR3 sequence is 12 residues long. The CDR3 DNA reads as TGCAGCGTTTTCCCAGGGGGGGCGCAGGCTTTCTTT. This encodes CSVFPGGAQAFF. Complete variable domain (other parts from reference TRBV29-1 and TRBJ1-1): SAVISQKPSRDICQRGTSLTIQCQVDSQVTMMFWYRQQPGQSLTLIATANQGSEATYESGFVIDKFPISRPNLTFSTLTVSNMSPEDSSIYLCSVFPGGAQAFFGQGTRLTVV.

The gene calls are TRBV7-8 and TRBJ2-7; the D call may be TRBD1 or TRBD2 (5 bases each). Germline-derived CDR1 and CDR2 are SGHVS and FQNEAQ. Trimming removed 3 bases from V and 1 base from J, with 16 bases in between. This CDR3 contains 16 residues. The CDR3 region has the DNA TGTGCCAGCAGCTTTGGTCCGGGACGGGAATCCTACGAGCAGTACTTC. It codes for CASSFGPGRESYEQYF.

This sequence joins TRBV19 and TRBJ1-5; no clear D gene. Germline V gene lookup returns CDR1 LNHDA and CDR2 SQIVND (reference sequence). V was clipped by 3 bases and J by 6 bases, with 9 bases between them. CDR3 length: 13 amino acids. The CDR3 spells CASSITGSQPQHF. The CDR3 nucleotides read TGTGCCAGTAGTATCACGGGATCTCAGCCCCAGCATTTT.

As DNA, the CDR3 is TGTGCCAGCAGTTACAATCCGGGGGCCGGTTCACCCCTCCACTTT. Amino acids: CASSYNPGAGSPLHF. The chain carries TRBV6-5 and TRBJ1-6; D is perhaps TRBD1 (6 bases). Germline values: CDR1 MNHEY, CDR2 SVGAGI. The CDR3 length is 15 residues. Trimming took 2 bases from V and 9 from J, leaving 14 bases between them.

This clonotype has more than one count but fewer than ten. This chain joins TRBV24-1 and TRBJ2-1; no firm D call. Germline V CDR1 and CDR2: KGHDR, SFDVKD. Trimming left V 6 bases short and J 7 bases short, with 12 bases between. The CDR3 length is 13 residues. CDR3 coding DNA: TGTGCCACCAGTTTCGGATTGGGGAATGAGCAGTTCTTC. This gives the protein CATSFGLGNEQFF.

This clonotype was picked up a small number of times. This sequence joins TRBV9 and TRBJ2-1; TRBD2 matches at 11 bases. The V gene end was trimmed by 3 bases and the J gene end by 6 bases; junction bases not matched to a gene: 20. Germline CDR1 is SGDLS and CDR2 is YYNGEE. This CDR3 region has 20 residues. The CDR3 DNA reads TGTGCCAGCAGCGCATCTCTGGGGACTAGCGGCACCCTCGATTTCAATGAGCAGTTCTTC. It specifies CASSASLGTSGTLDFNEQFF. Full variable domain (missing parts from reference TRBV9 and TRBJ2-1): DSGVTQTPKHLITATGQRVTLRCSPRSGDLSVYWYQQSLDQGLQFLIQYYNGEERAKGNILERFSAQQFPDLHSELNLSSLELGDSALYFCASSASLGTSGTLDFNEQFFGPGTRLTVL.

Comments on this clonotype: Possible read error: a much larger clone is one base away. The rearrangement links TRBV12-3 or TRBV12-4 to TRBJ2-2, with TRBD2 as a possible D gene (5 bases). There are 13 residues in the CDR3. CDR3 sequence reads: CASSFGVSGEPFF. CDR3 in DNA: TGTGCCAGCAGTTTTGGAGTTTCCGGGGAGCCGTTTTTT.

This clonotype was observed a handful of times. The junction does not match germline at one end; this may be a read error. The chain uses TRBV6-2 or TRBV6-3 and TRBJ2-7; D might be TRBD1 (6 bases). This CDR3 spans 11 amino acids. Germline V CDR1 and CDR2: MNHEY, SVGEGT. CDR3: CASKGGTGWDF. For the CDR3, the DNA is TGTGCCAGCAAGGGCGGAACAGGGTGGGACTTC.

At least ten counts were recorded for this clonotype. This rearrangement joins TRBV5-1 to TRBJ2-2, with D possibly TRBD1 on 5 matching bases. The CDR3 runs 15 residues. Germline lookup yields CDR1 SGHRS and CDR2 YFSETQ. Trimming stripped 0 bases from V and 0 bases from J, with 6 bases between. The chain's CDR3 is CASSLGTTNTGELFF. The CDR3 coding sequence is TGCGCCAGCAGCTTGGGGACAACGAACACCGGGGAGCTGTTTTTT.

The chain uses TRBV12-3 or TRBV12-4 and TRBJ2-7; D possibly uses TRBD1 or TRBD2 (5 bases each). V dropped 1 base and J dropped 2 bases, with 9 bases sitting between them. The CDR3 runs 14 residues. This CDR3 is CASSLGGFAYEQYF. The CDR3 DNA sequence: TGTGCCAGCAGTTTAGGGGGGTTCGCCTACGAGCAGTACTTC.

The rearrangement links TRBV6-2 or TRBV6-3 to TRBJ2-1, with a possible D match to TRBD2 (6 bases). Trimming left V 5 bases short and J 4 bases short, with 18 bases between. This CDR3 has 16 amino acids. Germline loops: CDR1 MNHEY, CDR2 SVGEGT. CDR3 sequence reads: CASSRSLAGPYNEQFF. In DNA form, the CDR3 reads TGTGCCAGCAGTAGGAGCCTGGCGGGACCTTACAATGAGCAGTTCTTC.

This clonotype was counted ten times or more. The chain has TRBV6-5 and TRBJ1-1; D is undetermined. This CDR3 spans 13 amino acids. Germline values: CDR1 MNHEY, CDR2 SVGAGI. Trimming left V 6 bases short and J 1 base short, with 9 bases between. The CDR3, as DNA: TGTGCCAGCAGGCCGGGTAAGAACACTGAAGCTTTCTTT. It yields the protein CASRPGKNTEAFF.

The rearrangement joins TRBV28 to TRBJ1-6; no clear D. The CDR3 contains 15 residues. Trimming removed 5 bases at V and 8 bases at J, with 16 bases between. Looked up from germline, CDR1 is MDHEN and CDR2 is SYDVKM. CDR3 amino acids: CASSPPLQGDSPLHF. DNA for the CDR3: TGTGCCAGCAGTCCTCCCCTGCAAGGCGATTCACCCCTCCACTTT.

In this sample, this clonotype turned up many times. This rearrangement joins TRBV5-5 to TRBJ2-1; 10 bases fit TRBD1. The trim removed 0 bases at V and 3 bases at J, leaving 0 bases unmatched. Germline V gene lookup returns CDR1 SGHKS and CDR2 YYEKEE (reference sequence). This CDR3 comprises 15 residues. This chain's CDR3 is CASSLGTGGYNEQFF. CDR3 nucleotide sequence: TGTGCCAGCAGCTTGGGGACAGGGGGCTACAATGAGCAGTTCTTC.

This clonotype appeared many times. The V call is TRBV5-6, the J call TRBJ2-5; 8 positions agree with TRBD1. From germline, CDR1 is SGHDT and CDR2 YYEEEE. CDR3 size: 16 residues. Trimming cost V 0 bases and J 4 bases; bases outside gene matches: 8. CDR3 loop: CASSLGTGRVAETQYF. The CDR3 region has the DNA TGTGCCAGCAGCTTGGGGACAGGGAGAGTGGCAGAGACCCAGTACTTC. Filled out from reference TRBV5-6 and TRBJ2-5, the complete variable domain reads DAGVTQSPTHLIKTRGQQVTLRCSPKSGHDTVSWYQQALGQGPQFIFQYYEEEERQRGNFPDRFSGHQFPNYSSELNVNALLLGDSALYLCASSLGTGRVAETQYFGPGTRLLVL.

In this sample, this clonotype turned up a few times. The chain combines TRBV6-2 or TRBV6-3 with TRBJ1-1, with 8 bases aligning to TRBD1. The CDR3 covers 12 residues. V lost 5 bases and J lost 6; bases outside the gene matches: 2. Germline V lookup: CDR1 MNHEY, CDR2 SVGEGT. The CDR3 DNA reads TGTGCCAGCAGTACGACAGGGGCTGAAGCTTTCTTT. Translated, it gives CASSTTGAEAFF.

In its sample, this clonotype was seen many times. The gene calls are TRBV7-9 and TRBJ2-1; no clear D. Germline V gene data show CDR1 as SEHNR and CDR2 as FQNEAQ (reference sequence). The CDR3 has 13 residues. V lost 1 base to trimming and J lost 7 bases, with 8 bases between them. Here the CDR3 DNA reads TGTGCCAGCAGCTTAGTCGTTAGAAATGAGCAGTTCTTC. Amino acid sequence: CASSLVVRNEQFF.

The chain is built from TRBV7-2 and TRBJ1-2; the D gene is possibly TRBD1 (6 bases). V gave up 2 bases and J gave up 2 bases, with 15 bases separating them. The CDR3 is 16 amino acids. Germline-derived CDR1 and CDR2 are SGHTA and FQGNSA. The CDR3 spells CASSLTGGTLNYGYTF. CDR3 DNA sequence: TGTGCCAGCAGCTTAACCGGTGGGACACTGAACTATGGCTACACCTTC.

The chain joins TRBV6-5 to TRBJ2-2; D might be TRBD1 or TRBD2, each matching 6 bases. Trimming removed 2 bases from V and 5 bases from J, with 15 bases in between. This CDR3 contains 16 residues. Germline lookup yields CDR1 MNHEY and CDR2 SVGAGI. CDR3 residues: CASSYDGGRWTGELFF. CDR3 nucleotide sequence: TGTGCCAGCAGTTACGACGGGGGCCGGTGGACCGGGGAGCTGTTTTTT.

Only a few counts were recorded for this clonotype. CDR3 coding DNA: TGTGCCAGCAGTTTAAATCCAGCGGGGGGGCCAAATACGCAGTATTTT. The encoded protein is CASSLNPAGGPNTQYF. This chain links TRBV27 with TRBJ2-3; TRBD2 matches at 10 bases. This CDR3 is built from 16 residues. V was clipped by 2 bases and J by 7 bases; unmatched bases: 9. Germline CDR1 reads MNHEY; CDR2 reads SMNVEV (reference sequence).

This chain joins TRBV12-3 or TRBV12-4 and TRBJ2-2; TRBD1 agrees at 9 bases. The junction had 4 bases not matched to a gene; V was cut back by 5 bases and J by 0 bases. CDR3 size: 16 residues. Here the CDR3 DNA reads TGTGCCAGCAGTCCCACAGGGGGCACGAACACCGGGGAGCTGTTTTTT. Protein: CASSPTGGTNTGELFF.

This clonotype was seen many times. CDR3 DNA sequence: TGCGCCAGCAGCCAAGAGACAGGCTCTGGGGCCAACGTCCTGACTTTC. Its protein is CASSQETGSGANVLTF. The chain has TRBV4-3 and TRBJ2-6, with D perhaps matching TRBD1 (6 bases). V was clipped by 0 bases and J by 0 bases, with 6 bases between them. Germline CDR1 LGHNA, CDR2 YSLEER. The CDR3 totals 16 residues.

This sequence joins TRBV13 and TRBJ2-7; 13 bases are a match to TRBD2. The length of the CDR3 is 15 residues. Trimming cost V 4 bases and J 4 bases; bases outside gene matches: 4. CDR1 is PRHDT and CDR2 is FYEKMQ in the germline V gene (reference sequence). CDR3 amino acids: CASSYGTSGVYEQYV. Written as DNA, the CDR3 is TGTGCCAGCAGCTATGGGACTAGCGGGGTTTACGAGCAGTACGTC.

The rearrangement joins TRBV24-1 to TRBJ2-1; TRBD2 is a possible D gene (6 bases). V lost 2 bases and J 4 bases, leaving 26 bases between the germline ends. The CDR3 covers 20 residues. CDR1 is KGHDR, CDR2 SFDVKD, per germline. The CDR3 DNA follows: TGTGCCACCAGTGATTCCCGACTAGAAAAGTTCGCTAGGGTTTACAATGAGCAGTTCTTC. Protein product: CATSDSRLEKFARVYNEQFF.

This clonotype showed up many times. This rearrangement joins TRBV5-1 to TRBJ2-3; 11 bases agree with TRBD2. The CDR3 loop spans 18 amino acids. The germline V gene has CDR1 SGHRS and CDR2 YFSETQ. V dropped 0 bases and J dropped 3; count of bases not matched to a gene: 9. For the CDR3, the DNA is TGCGCCAGCAGCTTGGCCTTAGGACTAGCGGGTGATACAGATACGCAGTATTTT. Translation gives CASSLALGLAGDTDTQYF.